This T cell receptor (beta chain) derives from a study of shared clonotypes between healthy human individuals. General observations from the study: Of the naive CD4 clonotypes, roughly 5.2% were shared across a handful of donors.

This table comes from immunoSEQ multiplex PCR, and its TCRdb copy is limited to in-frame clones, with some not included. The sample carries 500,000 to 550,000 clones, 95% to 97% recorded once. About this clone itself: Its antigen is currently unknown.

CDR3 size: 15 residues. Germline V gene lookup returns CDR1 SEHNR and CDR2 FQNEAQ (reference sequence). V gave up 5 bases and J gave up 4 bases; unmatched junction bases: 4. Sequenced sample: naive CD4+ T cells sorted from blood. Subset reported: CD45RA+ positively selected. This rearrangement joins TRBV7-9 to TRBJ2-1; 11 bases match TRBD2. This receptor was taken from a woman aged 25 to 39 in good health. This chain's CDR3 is CASSPGTSGYNEQFF. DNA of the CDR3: TGTGCCAGCAGCCCCGGGACTAGCGGTTACAATGAGCAGTTCTTC.